This note documents a single T cell receptor (beta chain) sequence. The sample originates from a study of T cell changes during pregnancy in multiple sclerosis. Assay used: immunoSEQ multiplex PCR; TCRdb lists only in-frame clones, some missing. Among over 90,000 clones listed, approximately 93% were seen once. The sequence came from a female donor with multiple sclerosis, enrolled in a pregnancy study. The sequenced sample was peripheral blood, obtained after pregnancy.

The CDR3 nucleotides read TGCGCCAGCAGCTTGGCCCCGGCACAGGGGACAGATACGCAGTATTTT. It encodes CASSLAPAQGTDTQYF. This chain uses TRBV5-1 with TRBJ2-3; 7 bases align to TRBD1. Germline trimming cut 0 bases from V and 3 bases from J; bases unmatched to any gene: 7. The CDR3 spans 16 residues. CDR1 and CDR2 from the germline V gene are SGHRS and YFSETQ.